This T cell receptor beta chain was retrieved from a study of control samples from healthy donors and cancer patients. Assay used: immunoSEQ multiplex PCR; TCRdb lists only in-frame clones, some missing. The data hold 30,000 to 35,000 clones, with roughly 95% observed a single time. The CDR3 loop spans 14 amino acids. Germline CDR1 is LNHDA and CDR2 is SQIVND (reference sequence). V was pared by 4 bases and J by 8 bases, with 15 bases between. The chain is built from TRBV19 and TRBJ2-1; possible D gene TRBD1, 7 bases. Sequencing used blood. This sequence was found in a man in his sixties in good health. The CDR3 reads CASSTGGGIDEQFF. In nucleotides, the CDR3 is TGTGCCAGTAGTACTGGAGGGGGCATAGATGAGCAGTTCTTC.